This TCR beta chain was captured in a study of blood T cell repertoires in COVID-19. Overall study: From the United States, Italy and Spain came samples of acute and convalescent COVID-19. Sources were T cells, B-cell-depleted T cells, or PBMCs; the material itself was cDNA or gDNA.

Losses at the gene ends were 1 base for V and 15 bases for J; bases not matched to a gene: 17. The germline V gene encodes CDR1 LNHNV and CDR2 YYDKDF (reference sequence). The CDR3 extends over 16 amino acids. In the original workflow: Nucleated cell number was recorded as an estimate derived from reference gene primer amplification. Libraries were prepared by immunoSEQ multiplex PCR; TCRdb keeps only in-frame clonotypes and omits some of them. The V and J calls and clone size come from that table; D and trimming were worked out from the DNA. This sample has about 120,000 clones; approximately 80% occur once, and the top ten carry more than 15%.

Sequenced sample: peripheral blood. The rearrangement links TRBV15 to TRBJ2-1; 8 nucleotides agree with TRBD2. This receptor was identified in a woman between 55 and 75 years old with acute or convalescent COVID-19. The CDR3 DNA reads TGTGCCACCAGCAGAGCTGGCATCGGGGGGGCCTTCACTCCGTTCTTC. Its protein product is CATSRAGIGGAFTPFF.